This TCR beta chain was observed in a study of cytomegalovirus exposure and HLA in healthy donors. Trimming cost V 4 bases and J 3 bases; bases outside gene matches: 9. Germline assignment: CDR1 PRHDT and CDR2 FYEKMQ (reference sequence). The CDR3 is made up of 15 amino acids. Donors were drawn from the 120-subject validation cohort, separate from the roughly 700-subject first cohort. TCRdb's copy holds only in-frame clones and misses some; the assay was immunoSEQ multiplex PCR. Here the sample spans over 110,000 clones, around nine tenths being singletons. The receptor comes from a man aged 18-30 years in good health and CMV-seropositive. Material for sequencing was PBMCs. The V and J genes are TRBV13 and TRBJ2-7; 7 bases are a match to TRBD1. The CDR3 nucleotides read TGTGCCAGCAGCTCTTTCCCGGGACAGCTCTACGAGCAGTACTTC. Its protein product is CASSSFPGQLYEQYF. Using reference TRBV13 and TRBJ2-7 for the parts outside the CDR3, the full variable domain is AAGVIQSPRHLIKEKRETATLKCYPIPRHDTVYWYQQGPGQDPQFLISFYEKMQSDKGSIPDRFSAQQFSDYHSELNMSSLELGDSALYFCASSSFPGQLYEQYFGPGTRLTVT.